The T cell receptor beta chain described here comes from a study of cytomegalovirus exposure and HLA in healthy donors (TCRdb year 2017). With respect to the entire study: According to an earlier analysis of 587 of the donors, roughly 180 million T cells yielded roughly 110 million unique TCR beta sequences and roughly 280 Gb of sequence data. Roughly 290 gigabases of sequencing data and around 88 million unique TCR sequences made up an early release that covered 640 HLA-typed donors. The genetic ancestry cluster associated with self-reported Caucasian donors included 70% to 85% of the 398 genotyped donors. The aim of the study was to test whether cataloging public T cell receptors could identify signatures of past pathogen exposure. The T cell repertoires of several hundred subjects were profiled by immunosequencing and related to cytomegalovirus serostatus. Besides the first cohort of 666 subjects, a separate validation cohort made up of about 120 different subjects was used. The study combined high-throughput TCR immunosequencing, statistical association of individual TCRs with disease status, and machine learning to predict cytomegalovirus infection status. A later analysis re-examined previously published TCR beta repertoires from more than 650 donors and added high-resolution HLA genotyping to investigate patterns of TCR occurrence. Rather than drawing on any new phenotypic data, the later analysis identified candidate immune exposures from TCR beta sequences and the way those sequences occurred across donors. An earlier analysis of several hundred of the donors used high-throughput TCR beta sequencing to judge whether each TCR beta V gene segment behaved as functional or pseudogenic. Donor age, sex, ethnicity and CMV serostatus were compiled together with the repertoire data. A later genetic analysis used genome-wide SNP genotypes for about 65% of the 666 donors, treating that subset as a discovery cohort. Every repertoire in the discovery cohort had been generated on one and the same sequencing platform. HLA typing included class I and class II loci at four-digit resolution. Typing coverage varied by locus: roughly 629-640 donors for A, B, C, DRB1 and DQB1; roughly 520 for DQA1; around 610 for DPA1; 450 to 480 for DPB1. Four or five DR-DQ haplotypes were handled as single units for association and clustering because linkage in the cohort was strong. Across about 380 genotyped donors of the cohort, an average of roughly 200,000 unique TCR beta nucleotide sequences per donor were sequenced, and roughly 20% of those sequences were non-productive.

Concerning this clone: Which antigen it targets is not known. Base quality data are lacking; no much larger clone is found one base away.

The cohort comprised around 690 healthy bone marrow donors. At the time of sampling, every cohort member was nominally healthy, though immune exposures that went unrecorded were likely present. The donor was CMV seropositive and belonged to the group of over 250 seropositive cohort members. A peripheral blood sample was collected from each donor, and TCR beta sequencing was performed on peripheral blood mononuclear cells. The Qiagen DNeasy Blood Extraction Kit was used to extract genomic DNA from the blood cell samples. Overall study results and their limits: When HLA alleles, especially DR and DQ, strongly co-occurred, attributing TCR associations to individual alleles was difficult. The 87-base-pair reads could not distinguish some IMGT-functional V segments, including TRBV6-2 and TRBV6-3, so those segments were excluded. Correlated functional status among segregating V segments might be attributable to linkage disequilibrium, but an unknown experimental factor could not be ruled out. In vitro tests confirmed that three of the cytomegalovirus-associated TCR beta chains recognize cytomegalovirus antigens. Broadly in line with IMGT annotations, most TCR beta V segments showed up in productive rearrangements about 90% or about 30% of the time in an earlier analysis of 587 of the donors. According to a later analysis, TCR association rates differed among HLA loci, with DRB1 alleles showing the most associated TCRs and HLA-C alleles showing the fewest. Several of the top co-occurrence clusters appeared to be linked to parvovirus B19, influenza, CMV and Epstein-Barr virus, according to a later analysis. Immune exposure information for the cohort was limited to CMV serostatus. The study listed over 150 TCR beta chains as associated with cytomegalovirus. In both the original and validation cohorts, the classifier was reported to diagnose cytomegalovirus status with high specificity and sensitivity. Sequencing depth was assumed to be roughly uniform across donors in the presence/absence analyses, though that assumption may not hold. In a later genetic analysis, a missense DCLRE1C variant was associated with V-gene and J-gene trimming of TCR beta chains, and the association was replicated in an independent cohort. Specific HLA alleles were associated with roughly 17,000 TCR beta sequences at a false discovery rate of 0.05 in a later analysis. Because counts were too low, about 15 rarely observed V segments, including chromosome 9 orphons, were left out of the earlier analysis of 500 to 750 of the donors. In a later genetic analysis, fewer N-insertions in productive TCRs were reported among donors in an Asian-associated ancestry cluster than the roughly 640-donor mean. In a later analysis, HLA-associated TCR beta chains showed more clonal expansion and lower generation probabilities than non-associated chains that were equally common. Across donors, most TCR sequences were observed very rarely, whereas some public TCRs were present in many individuals. A further reported finding was that TCR beta sequences accurately predicted the HLA-A and HLA-B alleles for most subjects in the first cohort. In this cohort, only TCR beta chains were sequenced, and detectable features were limited by the absence of alpha or paired-chain data. Because HLA typing was unavailable for some donors at each locus, only the typed subset was used in association tests. A later analysis found that most CMV-associated TCR beta chains appeared HLA-restricted, with HLA associations seemingly driven largely by CMV exposure. A group of highly shared sequence variants was considered likely to be a technical artifact of the sequencing pipeline. The authors suggested that the approach could potentially be extended to other disease states and immunological phenotypes.

The germline V and J ends show losses of 5 bases and 8 bases respectively, and no gene match explains 6 bases of the junction. The CDR3 spans 13 residues, from the cysteine through the phenylalanine. CDR3 DNA only is kept here, 39 bases in frame from base 1. Taken from the germline V gene, the CDR1 and CDR2 loops are MNHEY and SVGAGI. The library was produced with the immunoSEQ multiplex PCR assay. For the multiplex PCR, a mixture combining 60 forward primers for TCR Vbeta segments and 13 reverse primers for TCR Jbeta segments was used. The CDR3 region of rearranged TCR beta genes was amplified from genomic DNA with a multiplex PCR assay. On the Illumina HiSeq System, the amplified TCR beta libraries were sequenced as 87-base-pair reads. Turning to the authors' computational methods: In a later analysis, some 80 million unique TCR beta chains were counted across the 650 to 750 repertoires, and roughly 11 million of these chains were shared by at least two donors. To remove PCR and sequencing errors, raw reads were error-corrected and collapsed into unique sequences using a nearest-neighbor algorithm that merged closely related sequences. V, D and J gene segments were assigned by aligning CDR3 sequences to IMGT reference sequences. For a sequence to be retained, at least a six-nucleotide match to both a V gene segment and a J gene segment was required. A rearrangement counted as productive if the CDR3 had no stop codons and remained in frame with V and J, and every other rearrangement counted as non-productive. Following IMGT convention, CDR3 was defined as the stretch from the second conserved V-encoded cysteine up to the conserved J-encoded phenylalanine. Sequences without an unambiguous match to a single V gene segment were excluded from the earlier analysis of approximately 600 of the donors. In an earlier analysis of roughly 600 of the donors, a V segment was called functional when productive rearrangements were above 56.7%, and segregating when the standard deviation between donors exceeded 5%. A statistical classification framework was built for diagnosing cytomegalovirus status from the catalog of TCR beta chain sequences. A later analysis assigned V and J genes by comparing TCR nucleotide sequences with IMGT/GENE-DB human TR gene sequences. The TCRdist pipeline was used in a later analysis to assign CDR3 sequences and most-parsimonious VDJ recombination scenarios. In a later analysis, each TCR beta chain was defined by its CDR3 amino acid sequence together with its V-gene family, and reads lacking a unique V-gene family were excluded. To address suspected cross-contamination and a sequencing artifact, a later analysis removed over 500 highly shared, low-generation-probability nucleotide sequences. In a later analysis, a clonal expansion index was calculated for each public chain from normalized within-repertoire ranks of inferred template counts. Generation probabilities in a later analysis came from a VDJ recombination model fitted to out-of-frame rearrangements, and those results were checked against IGoR. In a later analysis, TCR-TCR, TCR-HLA and TCR-CMV co-occurrence was scored with hypergeometric tests, and a repertoire-size bias correction was applied to TCR pairs. To estimate false discovery rates, a later analysis permuted the HLA or CMV assignments 20 times. A later analysis grouped co-occurring TCRs with DBSCAN, adding TCRdist sequence similarity when clustering within HLA-allele-positive subsets. Repertoires with fewer than 30,000 or more than 120,000 public chains were left out of co-occurrence clustering, as were several repertoires with anomalous nucleotide sharing. Held by TCRdb, this immuneACCESS table contains in-frame sequences only and omits some clones. Under half of the omission traces to an unresolved V gene where checked; the cause of the rest is unknown. The DNA gave D and trimming, while V, J and clone size come from that table. This sample comprises about 170,000 clones, almost 75% of them detected only once. The biggest ten clones account for under 5.5% of the sample.

The sequencing sample was made of PBMCs. In this chain, TRBV6-5 is recombined with TRBJ1-2; TRBD1 aligns with 9 central bases. The TCR comes from a woman aged 18-29 years in good health and CMV-seropositive. The CDR3 protein: CASSPGTGTGYTF. In nucleotides, the sequence is TGTGCCAGCAGTCCCGGGACAGGGACCGGCTACACCTTC.